The 25 T cell receptor beta chains given below trace back to one sample, sequenced in a study of human T cells and chemical hapten exposure. TCRdb redid the calling of the RACE reads with MiXCR, one entry per CDR3 protein. The table lists 50,000 or so distinct CDR3 sequences, approximately 10% of them singletons. Stated time point: patch test 1, 2 weeks after DPC sensitization. This sample's treatment: therapeutic diphenylcyclopropenone sensitization with weekly scalp DPC. Someone pulled total RNA out of unfractionated whole blood. The specimen comprised whole blood, sampled in connection with sensitization to the hapten diphenylcyclopropenone (DPC). The origin of the receptors is a woman between 35 and 50 years old with alopecia areata. Some clones in this sample may be carry-over from other donors' samples.

In its sample, this clonotype was seen many times. The rearrangement links TRBV7-3 to TRBJ2-1; 8 nucleotides agree with TRBD2. CDR1 and CDR2 (germline): SGHTA, FQGTGA. This CDR3 region has 15 residues. Germline trimming cut 5 bases from V and 5 bases from J; bases unmatched to any gene: 8. CDR3 region: CASSPQAGVHNEQFF. In DNA, the CDR3 is TGTGCCAGCAGCCCCCAAGCGGGAGTCCACAATGAGCAGTTCTTC.

This chain uses TRBV18 with TRBJ2-1; 7 bases are a match to TRBD1. This CDR3 has 15 amino acids. After removal of 6 bases from V and 2 bases from J, the junction contained 7 bases not matched to a gene. Germline V gene sequence: CDR1 KGHSH, CDR2 LQKENI. The CDR3 spells CASSLPGTAYNEQFF. The CDR3, as DNA: TGTGCCAGCTCCCTTCCGGGGACAGCCTACAATGAGCAGTTCTTC.

The rearrangement links TRBV16 to TRBJ2-5; TRBD1 aligns across 7 bases. The CDR3 totals 15 residues. Germline CDR1 KGHSY, CDR2 FQNENV. J lost 0 bases, V lost 4 bases, and 5 bases had no gene match. The CDR3 protein is CASSLRTGYQETQYF. The CDR3 coding sequence is TGTGCCAGCAGCCTTCGGACAGGCTACCAAGAGACCCAGTACTTC. The full variable domain, in which reference TRBV16 and TRBJ2-5 provide the parts outside the CDR3, is GEEVAQTPKHLVRGEGQKAKLYCAPIKGHSYVFWYQQVLKNEFKFLISFQNENVFDETGMPKERFSAKCLPNSPCSLEIQATKLEDSAVYFCASSLRTGYQETQYFGPGTRLLVL.

The CDR3 spells CASSLGTPSNYGYTF. The CDR3 region has the DNA TGTGCCAGCAGTTTAGGGACACCTTCTAACTATGGCTACACCTTC. The chain couples TRBV28 to TRBJ1-2; the D gene is possibly TRBD1 (6 bases). Trimming took 2 bases from V and 0 from J, leaving 10 bases between them. This CDR3 spans 15 amino acids. Germline V gives CDR1 MDHEN, CDR2 SYDVKM.

The chain combines TRBV28 with TRBJ2-7, with 13 nucleotides matching TRBD2. Germline trimming cut 5 bases from V and 3 bases from J; bases unmatched to any gene: 1. Germline lookup yields CDR1 MDHEN and CDR2 SYDVKM. The CDR3 runs to 14 residues. The CDR3 reads CASSGTSGDYEQYF. CDR3 bases: TGTGCCAGCAGTGGGACTAGCGGGGACTACGAGCAGTACTTC.

The rearrangement uses TRBV6-2 or TRBV6-3 and TRBJ2-7, with 7 bases fitting TRBD1. V shed 10 bases, J shed 2 bases, and the junction held 8 bases outside the gene matches. CDR3 length: 13 amino acids. Germline CDR1 reads MNHEY; CDR2 reads SVGEGT. This CDR3 is CATRGQPTYEQYF. DNA of the CDR3: TGTGCCACCAGGGGACAGCCTACCTACGAGCAGTACTTC.

The chain is built from TRBV5-4 and TRBJ2-2; D assignment may be TRBD1 or TRBD2 (6 bases each). From germline, CDR1 is SGHNT and CDR2 YYREEE (reference sequence). This CDR3 comprises 15 residues. V lost 2 bases and J 6 bases, leaving 14 bases between the germline ends. As DNA, the CDR3 is TGTGCCAGCAGCTTAAGGGCAGGGGAGGCCGGGGAGCTGTTTTTT. This encodes CASSLRAGEAGELFF. Based on the CDR3 plus reference TRBV5-4 and TRBJ2-2, the full variable domain is ETGVTQSPTHLIKTRGQQVTLRCSSQSGHNTVSWYQQALGQGPQFIFQYYREEENGRGNFPPRFSGLQFPNYSSELNVNALELDDSALYLCASSLRAGEAGELFFGEGSRLTVL.

This sequence joins TRBV28 and TRBJ1-2; TRBD1 is a possible D gene (6 bases). Trimming removed 5 bases from V and 4 bases from J, with 8 bases in between. Germline V gene sequence: CDR1 MDHEN, CDR2 SYDVKM. The CDR3 loop spans 12 amino acids. This chain's CDR3 is CASSQGTYGYTF. The CDR3 DNA reads as TGTGCCAGCAGTCAGGGGACCTATGGCTACACCTTC.

This clonotype was seen only a few times. This chain joins TRBV28 and TRBJ2-7; D is perhaps TRBD1 (5 bases). V was clipped by 8 bases and J by 6 bases, with 23 bases between them. Germline V gene data show CDR1 as MDHEN and CDR2 as SYDVKM. The CDR3 extends over 15 amino acids. The CDR3 DNA reads TGTGCCAGCCTCCCCGGGCAGGGCGGTAGGGTCGAGCAGTACTTC. Translation: CASLPGQGGRVEQYF.

This clonotype was counted at least ten times. The V gene is TRBV29-1, the J gene TRBJ2-3; D might be TRBD1 or TRBD2, each matching 6 bases. Germline V gene data show CDR1 as SQVTM and CDR2 as ANQGSEA. This CDR3 region has 13 residues. Trimming pared 4 bases from V and 5 bases from J, leaving 13 bases between. The CDR3 DNA is TGCAGCGTTGGTATGGGGGGCTTAGATACGCAGTATTTT. The encoded protein is CSVGMGGLDTQYF.

This clonotype has a count of ten or more. V and J are TRBV4-1 and TRBJ2-7, with 7 bases that match TRBD1. The length of the CDR3 is 14 residues. The V gene end was trimmed by 4 bases and the J gene end by 2 bases; junction bases not matched to a gene: 5. Germline V gene lookup returns CDR1 MGHRA and CDR2 YSYEKL. The CDR3 sequence: CASSRTGDPYEQYF. CDR3 coding DNA: TGCGCCAGCAGCCGAACAGGGGACCCCTACGAGCAGTACTTC.

This clonotype was detected ten times or more. This chain uses TRBV29-1 with TRBJ2-3, with D unresolved. There are 14 residues in the CDR3. Germline CDR1 and CDR2: SQVTM and ANQGSEA. V lost 6 bases and J 2 bases, leaving 15 bases between the germline ends. The CDR3: CSVGKPGPTDTQYF. In DNA, the CDR3 is TGCAGCGTCGGAAAACCGGGCCCCACAGATACGCAGTATTTT.

The chain is built from TRBV18 and TRBJ2-3, with D maybe TRBD1 (6 bases). V shed 8 bases and J shed 2 bases, with 14 bases lying between them. CDR1 is KGHSH, CDR2 LQKENI, per germline. The CDR3 extends over 14 amino acids. CDR3 sequence: CASTGSSNTDTQYF. CDR3 in DNA: TGTGCCAGCACAGGGAGTTCGAACACAGATACGCAGTATTTT.

This clonotype has more than one count but fewer than ten. The chain has TRBV2 and TRBJ1-6, with D possibly being TRBD1 (6 bases). V was shortened by 4 bases and J by 10 bases, with 14 bases between the two germline ends. Per the germline V gene, CDR1 is SNHLY and CDR2 is FYNNEI. This CDR3 spans 14 amino acids. The CDR3 DNA is TGTGCCAGCAGTGTAGGGGGGAATGGCTCACCCCTCCACTTT. Translating it yields CASSVGGNGSPLHF.

The rearrangement joins TRBV27 to TRBJ2-1, with a tentative D call TRBD1 (5 bases). CDR3 size: 14 residues. Germline V CDR1 and CDR2: MNHEY, SMNVEV (reference sequence). The V end lost 3 bases, the J end lost 4 bases, and 10 bases lay between the germline ends. The CDR3 region has the DNA TGTGCCAGCAGTTTTGGGGCAGCTTACAATGAGCAGTTCTTC. The encoded protein is CASSFGAAYNEQFF.

The V and J genes are TRBV7-3 and TRBJ2-1, with 7 bases aligning to TRBD2. Germline V gene lookup returns CDR1 SGHTA and CDR2 FQGTGA. The CDR3 is made up of 15 amino acids. V lost 4 bases and J lost 6; bases outside the gene matches: 9. CDR3 residues: CASSYNGRTGNEQFF. The CDR3 DNA follows: TGTGCCAGCAGCTACAACGGGAGGACGGGCAATGAGCAGTTCTTC.

The genes are TRBV5-4 and TRBJ2-3; D may correspond to TRBD1 or TRBD2 (5 bases each). The ends were cut back, 1 base at V and 2 bases at J, with 11 bases in the middle. This CDR3 region has 15 residues. The V gene's germline CDR1 is SGHNT and CDR2 YYREEE (reference sequence). CDR3 protein: CASSLKRGITDTQYF. CDR3 coding DNA: TGTGCCAGCAGCTTGAAGAGGGGAATCACAGATACGCAGTATTTT.

This clonotype was seen a handful of times. The chain uses TRBV29-1 and TRBJ2-4, with TRBD1 matching 8 bases. The junction had 10 bases not matched to a gene; V was cut back by 0 bases and J by 3 bases. The CDR3 runs 17 residues. Germline V gene sequence: CDR1 SQVTM, CDR2 ANQGSEA. The CDR3 sequence: CSVEDPTGEGHKNIQYF. CDR3 bases: TGCAGCGTTGAAGACCCGACAGGGGAAGGCCACAAAAACATTCAGTACTTC.

This clonotype was seen more than once but under ten times. The rearrangement links TRBV7-8 to TRBJ2-2; weak D call: TRBD2 (6 bases). CDR1 SGHVS and CDR2 FQNEAQ come from the germline V gene. V was shortened by 5 bases and J by 5 bases, with 15 bases between the two germline ends. The CDR3 is 15 amino acids. The CDR3 nucleotides read TGTGCCAGCAGCCGCGGGACTTCCAGAACCGGGGAGCTGTTTTTT. This translates into CASSRGTSRTGELFF.

This clonotype was seen many times. This chain connects TRBV18 to TRBJ1-2; no reliable D call. V gave up 3 bases and J gave up 3 bases, with 2 bases separating them. The CDR3 sequence is 11 residues long. CDR1 and CDR2 (germline): KGHSH, LQKENI. This CDR3 is CASSPDYGYTF. The CDR3, as DNA: TGTGCCAGCTCACCTGACTATGGCTACACCTTC. Using reference TRBV18 and TRBJ1-2 for the parts outside the CDR3, the full variable domain is NAGVMQNPRHLVRRRGQEARLRCSPMKGHSHVYWYRQLPEEGLKFMVYLQKENIIDESGMPKERFSAEFPKEGPSILRIQQVVRGDSAAYFCASSPDYGYTFGSGTRLTVV.

The table lists this clonotype with a few counts. This rearrangement joins TRBV4-3 to TRBJ2-1; 10 bases line up with TRBD1. Germline trimming cut 4 bases from V and 7 bases from J; bases unmatched to any gene: 4. The CDR3 is 14 residues long. Germline V gene data show CDR1 as LGHNA and CDR2 as YSLEER. The CDR3 region is CASSRDRGPNEQFF. The CDR3 coding sequence is TGCGCCAGCAGCCGTGACAGGGGGCCAAATGAGCAGTTCTTC.

This clonotype came up a few times. The chain links TRBV2 to TRBJ1-3, with D possibly matching TRBD1 (5 bases). Germline V lookup: CDR1 SNHLY, CDR2 FYNNEI. The CDR3 sequence is 15 residues long. V shed 6 bases and J shed 4 bases, with 16 bases lying between them. This CDR3 is CASRETSAGGNTIYF. The DNA for the CDR3 is TGTGCCAGCAGGGAAACTTCGGCAGGGGGAAACACCATATATTTT.

This clonotype has just a few counts. The chain joins TRBV3-1 to TRBJ2-7; either TRBD1 or TRBD2 may supply D (5 bases each). V was trimmed by 4 bases and J by 12 bases, leaving 19 bases between them. This CDR3 spans 13 amino acids. Looked up from germline, CDR1 is LGHDT and CDR2 is YNNKEL (reference sequence). CDR3 region: CASSRSPGASGYF. In DNA form, the CDR3 reads TGTGCCAGCAGCCGATCCCCCGGGGCCTCTGGGTACTTC.

Only a few counts were recorded for this clonotype. The rearrangement links TRBV12-3 or TRBV12-4 to TRBJ1-1; D is uncertain. V lost 3 bases to trimming and J lost 7 bases, with 12 bases between them. This CDR3 has 13 residues. CDR3 coding DNA: TGTGCCAGCAGTTTTTTCCGCGTCGGTGAAGCTTTCTTT. This sequence encodes CASSFFRVGEAFF.

This clonotype occurred a few times. J is TRBJ1-3 and V is TRBV5-1; 11 bases fit TRBD1. Germline V CDR1 and CDR2: SGHRS, YFSETQ. The CDR3 is 16 residues long. Losses at the gene ends were 4 bases for V and 3 bases for J; bases not matched to a gene: 6. CDR3 protein: CASSGGQGARGNTIYF. The CDR3 bases are TGCGCCAGCAGCGGAGGACAGGGGGCGCGTGGAAACACCATATATTTT.